This passage covers 32 T cell receptor beta chains from one sample sequenced in a study of cytomegalovirus exposure and HLA in healthy donors. The PCR was carried out with 60 Vbeta primers and 13 Jbeta primers. Generated by immunoSEQ multiplex PCR, the TCRdb table keeps only in-frame clones and is missing some. Of tens of thousands of clones in the sample, roughly 80% are singletons; the top ten hold 2.5% to 3%. The specimen sequenced was PBMCs. Receptors were obtained from a woman under 40 in good health and CMV-seronegative.

This clone was counted only a few times. V and J are TRBV6-4 and TRBJ1-1; the match to TRBD1 covers 7 bases. CDR3 length: 13 residues. The V segment lost 6 bases and the J segment 3 bases; nucleotides outside the gene matches: 4. Germline V lookup: CDR1 MRHNA, CDR2 SNTAGT. The CDR3 region has the DNA TGTGCCAGCAGAGGACAGGAGCACACTGAAGCTTTCTTT. Translating gives CASRGQEHTEAFF.

J is TRBJ2-2 and V is TRBV19, with a possible D match to TRBD2 (5 bases). Germline V gene data show CDR1 as LNHDA and CDR2 as SQIVND (reference sequence). CDR3 length: 17 amino acids. The V gene lost 2 bases and the J gene lost 4 bases, with 17 bases spanning the gap. CDR3 coding DNA: TGTGCCAGTAGTATAATTTCCCCCCCGAGGGCCACCGGGGAGCTGTTTTTT. Its translation: CASSIISPPRATGELFF. The complete variable domain, with remaining parts taken from reference TRBV19 and TRBJ2-2, reads DGGITQSPKYLFRKEGQNVTLSCEQNLNHDAMYWYRQDPGQGLRLIYYSQIVNDFQKGDIAEGYSVSREKKESFPLTVTSAQKNPTAFYLCASSIISPPRATGELFFGEGSRLTVL.

This clone was found a few times. The chain recombines TRBV6-1 with TRBJ1-2, with a possible D match to TRBD1 (5 bases). The germline V gene has CDR1 MNHNS and CDR2 SASEGT. The CDR3 extends over 15 amino acids. Trimming removed 2 bases at V and 6 bases at J, with 16 bases between. The CDR3 loop is CASSESWLGDDGYTF. CDR3 DNA: TGTGCCAGCAGTGAAAGTTGGTTAGGGGATGATGGCTACACCTTC.

This clone was seen more than once but under ten times. The CDR3 nucleotides are TGTGCCTGGAGTCCGCCGGACGGGGACTACGAGCAGTACTTC. As protein: CAWSPPDGDYEQYF. The chain carries TRBV30 and TRBJ2-7, with D possibly matching TRBD2 (5 bases). CDR1 is GTSNPN and CDR2 is SVGIG in the germline V gene (reference sequence). V was pared by 2 bases and J by 3 bases, with 14 bases between. The CDR3 loop spans 14 amino acids. The full variable domain, with the rest looked up from reference TRBV30 and TRBJ2-7, is SQTIHQWPATLVQPVGSPLSLECTVEGTSNPNLYWYRQAAGRGLQLLFYSVGIGQISSEVPQNLSASRPQDRQFILSSKKLLLSDSGFYLCAWSPPDGDYEQYFGPGTRLTVT.

The rearrangement uses TRBV6-4 and TRBJ2-4; 7 bases align to TRBD1. This CDR3 is built from 18 residues. Germline V gene sequence: CDR1 MRHNA, CDR2 SNTAGT. J was trimmed by 0 bases and V by 5 bases; bases with no gene match: 13. CDR3 residues: CASSPDRNKTLAKNIQYF. Written as DNA, the CDR3 is TGTGCCAGCAGTCCGGACAGGAACAAAACGCTAGCCAAAAACATTCAGTACTTC.

This clone was recorded once. The chain combines TRBV6-4 with TRBJ2-5; 7 bases map to TRBD1. Germline CDR1 is MRHNA and CDR2 is SNTAGT. Trimming cost V 4 bases and J 7 bases; bases outside gene matches: 9. The CDR3 has 14 amino acids. As DNA, the CDR3 is TGTGCCAGCAGTGCGACAGGGTGGGACGGGACCCAGTACTTC. Translated, it gives CASSATGWDGTQYF.

V is TRBV28 and J is TRBJ2-7, with 9 positions matching TRBD2. Germline CDR1 and CDR2: MDHEN and SYDVKM. This CDR3 has 15 amino acids. The V segment lost 2 bases and the J segment 0 bases; nucleotides outside the gene matches: 2. In nucleotides, the CDR3 is TGTGCCAGCAGTTTACCTAGCGGGGCCTCCTACGAGCAGTACTTC. This gives the protein CASSLPSGASYEQYF.

This clone was seen only a few times. The chain joins TRBV11-2 to TRBJ2-2; D is perhaps TRBD2 (6 bases). Per the germline V gene, CDR1 is SGHAT and CDR2 is FQNNGV. Deletions cut 4 bases from V and 3 bases from J, with 12 bases between. This CDR3 has 15 residues. The CDR3 loop is CASSSSGLYTGELFF. The CDR3 DNA reads TGTGCCAGCAGCTCCAGCGGGTTATACACCGGGGAGCTGTTTTTT.

The rearrangement uses TRBV10-3 and TRBJ1-2, with TRBD1 matching over 9 bases. CDR3 length: 16 residues. Germline V lookup: CDR1 ENHRY, CDR2 SYGVKD. V lost 6 bases to trimming and J lost 0 bases; unmatched junction nucleotides: 8. CDR3 sequence reads: CAIRPTGGLSNYGYTF. CDR3 sequence (DNA): TGTGCCATCAGGCCCACAGGGGGCCTTTCTAACTATGGCTACACCTTC.

The V gene is TRBV30, the J gene TRBJ1-2; D may be TRBD1 (5 bases). The CDR3 totals 13 residues. CDR1 is GTSNPN, CDR2 SVGIG, per germline (reference sequence). Trimming cost V 0 bases and J 1 base, with 6 bases left between them. The CDR3 DNA is TGTGCCTGGAGTGTAGACAGTAACTATGGCTACACCTTC. Amino acids: CAWSVDSNYGYTF.

This chain connects TRBV5-1 to TRBJ1-5; TRBD1 agrees at 7 bases. Germline-derived CDR1 and CDR2 are SGHRS and YFSETQ. J lost 0 bases, V lost 4 bases, and 7 bases had no gene match. The CDR3 runs to 16 residues. CDR3 residues: CASSRQGSYSNQPQHF. The CDR3 DNA reads TGCGCCAGCAGCCGACAGGGTTCATATAGCAATCAGCCCCAGCATTTT.

The chain recombines TRBV5-4 with TRBJ2-3, with TRBD2 matching over 11 bases. V shed 4 bases, J shed 5 bases, and the junction held 6 bases outside the gene matches. The CDR3 has 15 residues. In germline, CDR1 is SGHNT, CDR2 YYREEE (reference sequence). The CDR3: CASSPTSGGVDTQYF. Here the CDR3 DNA reads TGTGCCAGCAGCCCTACTAGCGGGGGAGTAGATACGCAGTATTTT.

This clone came up once. Other DNA variants within this sample encode the same CDR3. V and J are TRBV6-1 and TRBJ1-2; 8 bases agree with TRBD1. This CDR3 comprises 14 residues. The V and J ends lost 2 bases and 8 bases, in that order; junction bases with no gene match: 7. Germline CDR1 and CDR2: MNHNS and SASEGT. The CDR3 sequence: CASSESRTGSGYTF. DNA for the CDR3: TGTGCCAGCAGTGAATCCCGGACAGGGTCCGGCTACACCTTC.

The table lists this clone with a count of one. This chain joins TRBV4-1 and TRBJ2-7; TRBD1 is a possible D gene (8 bases). The germline CDR1 and CDR2 sequences are MGHRA and YSYEKL. V dropped 0 bases and J dropped 0 bases, with 15 bases sitting between them. This CDR3 has 17 residues. The CDR3 coding sequence is TGCGCCAGCAGCCAAGAACAAAACAGGGGGGGCTCCTACGAGCAGTACTTC. Translating it yields CASSQEQNRGGSYEQYF.

The genes are TRBV28 and TRBJ2-7, with TRBD2 matching over 7 bases. Looked up from germline, CDR1 is MDHEN and CDR2 is SYDVKM. The trim removed 8 bases at V and 4 bases at J, leaving 5 bases unmatched. The CDR3 spans 12 residues. The CDR3: CASSGGLYEQYF. CDR3 bases: TGTGCCAGCTCCGGGGGACTATACGAGCAGTACTTC.

This clone appeared once. The CDR3 sequence is CASSTPLTGANTGELFF. CDR3 nucleotide sequence: TGTGCCAGCAGCACCCCCTTGACAGGGGCGAACACCGGGGAGCTGTTTTTT. The V gene is TRBV9, the J gene TRBJ2-2; TRBD1 aligns across 8 bases. V gave up 4 bases and J gave up 0 bases; unmatched junction bases: 8. The length of the CDR3 is 17 residues. The germline V gene has CDR1 SGDLS and CDR2 YYNGEE.

The J gene is TRBJ2-1, the V gene TRBV7-2; 10 nucleotides line up with TRBD2. This CDR3 region has 16 residues. V shed 1 base and J 5 bases; nucleotides not matched to a gene: 5. Per germline, CDR1 SGHTA and CDR2 FQGNSA. CDR3 nucleotides: TGTGCCAGCAGCTTAGAGAGCGGGGGGGCCCACAATGAGCAGTTCTTC. Its translation is CASSLESGGAHNEQFF.

The rearrangement uses TRBV6-6 and TRBJ1-2; TRBD1 agrees at 9 bases. Per the germline V gene, CDR1 is MNHNY and CDR2 is SVGAGI (reference sequence). V lost 6 bases to trimming and J lost 8 bases; unmatched junction nucleotides: 7. The length of the CDR3 is 13 residues. CDR3 sequence reads: CASSYRTGEGYTF. The CDR3, as DNA: TGTGCCAGCAGCTACCGGACAGGGGAGGGCTACACCTTC.

The chain joins TRBV27 to TRBJ2-7, with D perhaps TRBD1 (5 bases). The CDR3 loop spans 12 amino acids. Germline V gene lookup returns CDR1 MNHEY and CDR2 SMNVEV (reference sequence). V was cut by 5 bases and J by 5 bases, with 10 bases left in between. CDR3 nucleotide sequence: TGTGCCAGCAGTCCGATGGGGCACGAGCAGTACTTC. It yields the protein CASSPMGHEQYF.

J is TRBJ2-5 and V is TRBV5-1, with TRBD2 matching over 14 bases. CDR3 length: 17 residues. V lost 4 bases to trimming and J lost 2 bases; unmatched junction nucleotides: 7. The germline V gene encodes CDR1 SGHRS and CDR2 YFSETQ. The CDR3 DNA sequence: TGCGCCAGCAGCCTAACCGGGACTAGCGGGGGTCAAGAGACCCAGTACTTC. Amino acids: CASSLTGTSGGQETQYF.

The rearrangement uses TRBV6-1 and TRBJ1-2; 9 bases align to TRBD1. CDR1 and CDR2 from the germline V gene are MNHNS and SASEGT. This CDR3 is 15 amino acids long. The V gene end was trimmed by 4 bases and the J gene end by 5 bases; junction bases not matched to a gene: 8. The CDR3 region has the DNA TGTGCCAGCAGTGCCAGGGACAGGGAAGTATATGGCTACACCTTC. Protein: CASSARDREVYGYTF.

This clone was seen once. The chain couples TRBV18 to TRBJ1-1, with a possible D match to TRBD1 (6 bases). V was pared by 3 bases and J by 10 bases, with 18 bases between. Germline loops: CDR1 KGHSH, CDR2 LQKENI. The CDR3 has 14 residues. CDR3 in DNA: TGTGCCAGCTCACCCCCGGGGGGGCTTGAACCAGCTTTCTTT. Its translation is CASSPPGGLEPAFF. Based on the CDR3 plus reference TRBV18 and TRBJ1-1, the full variable domain is NAGVMQNPRHLVRRRGQEARLRCSPMKGHSHVYWYRQLPEEGLKFMVYLQKENIIDESGMPKERFSAEFPKEGPSILRIQQVVRGDSAAYFCASSPPGGLEPAFFGQGTRLTVV.

This clone was seen only once. J is TRBJ2-3 and V is TRBV6-1; 8 bases are a match to TRBD2. CDR1 MNHNS and CDR2 SASEGT come from the germline V gene. Trimming cost V 4 bases and J 1 base; bases outside gene matches: 4. The CDR3 runs to 15 residues. CDR3 protein: CASSGRGARTDTQYF. CDR3 DNA sequence: TGTGCCAGCAGTGGGCGGGGGGCACGCACAGATACGCAGTATTTT.

This chain connects TRBV28 to TRBJ2-1, with TRBD2 matching over 11 bases. The length of the CDR3 is 16 residues. The junction had 11 bases not matched to a gene; V was cut back by 5 bases and J by 8 bases. CDR1 and CDR2 (germline): MDHEN, SYDVKM. CDR3 nucleotides: TGTGCCAGCAGTGAGACTCTAGCGGGGGGTCCCCATGAGCAGTTCTTC. Residues: CASSETLAGGPHEQFF.

This clone has a single count. The rearrangement uses TRBV29-1 and TRBJ1-1; D is unresolved. The ends were cut back, 6 bases at V and 1 base at J, with 12 bases in the middle. Germline V gene lookup returns CDR1 SQVTM and CDR2 ANQGSEA. The CDR3 is made up of 13 amino acids. CDR3 protein: CSVSGSRNTEAFF. The CDR3 nucleotides are TGCAGCGTCTCGGGGTCCCGGAACACTGAAGCTTTCTTT.

The gene calls are TRBV29-1 and TRBJ1-1, with a possible D match to TRBD1 (5 bases). Trimming removed 4 bases from V and 1 base from J, with 10 bases in between. Germline loops: CDR1 SQVTM, CDR2 ANQGSEA. This CDR3 spans 13 amino acids. This CDR3 is CSVGGRENTEAFF. The CDR3 DNA reads TGCAGCGTTGGCGGCAGGGAGAACACTGAAGCTTTCTTT.

This clone appeared once. The genes are TRBV28 and TRBJ2-1; 8 nucleotides align to TRBD1. Germline V gene lookup returns CDR1 MDHEN and CDR2 SYDVKM. V gave up 5 bases and J gave up 9 bases; unmatched junction bases: 9. CDR3 length equals 14 residues. In nucleotides, the CDR3 is TGTGCCAGCAGTCAAAGGGACAGGTCGGGTGAGCAGTTCTTC. This encodes CASSQRDRSGEQFF.

As regards this clone: At the DNA level, this CDR3 is encoded by other sequences in the same sample as well. The V call is TRBV27, the J call TRBJ1-5; D ambiguous. This CDR3 spans 14 amino acids. With 3 bases removed from V and 4 bases from J, the gap between germline ends came to 10 bases. Germline values: CDR1 MNHEY, CDR2 SMNVEV (reference sequence). The CDR3 loop is CASSFRGSNQPQHF. The CDR3, as DNA: TGTGCCAGCAGTTTCCGGGGATCAAATCAGCCCCAGCATTTT.

The chain has TRBV6-5 and TRBJ1-5, with D hard to call. Germline V gene data show CDR1 as MNHEY and CDR2 as SVGAGI. V shed 2 bases and J shed 8 bases, with 13 bases lying between them. The CDR3 is made up of 14 amino acids. CDR3 in amino acids: CASSYGQTQEPQHF. CDR3 in DNA: TGTGCCAGCAGTTACGGGCAGACCCAGGAGCCCCAGCATTTT.

The chain combines TRBV10-2 with TRBJ2-7; tentative D call: TRBD1 (6 bases). The V end lost 3 bases, the J end lost 6 bases, and 15 bases lay between the germline ends. The germline V gene encodes CDR1 WSHSY and CDR2 SAAADI. The CDR3 is 14 amino acids. CDR3 region: CASSETGFPPEQYF. As DNA, the CDR3 is TGCGCCAGCAGTGAAACAGGGTTCCCTCCCGAGCAGTACTTC.

A single count supports this clone. This CDR3 is CASNPTGQGEDSPLHF. In DNA, the CDR3 is TGTGCCAGCAATCCGACAGGGCAGGGAGAGGATTCACCCCTCCACTTT. This rearrangement joins TRBV2 to TRBJ1-6, with 7 bases fitting TRBD1. CDR1 is SNHLY, CDR2 FYNNEI, per germline. The CDR3 consists of 16 residues. The trim removed 7 bases at V and 8 bases at J, leaving 14 bases unmatched.

This sequence joins TRBV6-1 and TRBJ2-5; TRBD2 matches at 14 bases. The J call may be in error: the DNA end matches TRBJ2-7 better. This CDR3 is built from 18 residues. Looked up from germline, CDR1 is MNHNS and CDR2 is SASEGT. The CDR3 here is CASSESSSGLAGGDEQYF. The CDR3, as DNA: TGTGCCAGCAGTGAATCAAGCTCCGGACTAGCGGGGGGCGACGAGCAGTACTTC.